The TCR beta chain described here comes from a study of control samples from healthy donors and cancer patients. CDR1 is MNHNY and CDR2 is SVGAGI in the germline V gene (reference sequence). CDR3 size: 12 residues. V was pared by 5 bases and J by 12 bases, with 13 bases between. TCRdb's copy holds only in-frame clones and misses some; the assay was immunoSEQ multiplex PCR. The sample contains some 71,000 clones, around nine tenths of which appear only once. This sequence originates from a man aged 55 to 69 with lung cancer. V usage is TRBV6-6 and J usage is TRBJ1-4; the D gene is possibly TRBD1 (5 bases). The sample was PBMCs. CDR3 bases: TGTGCCAGCAGTCCCCGCAGGGAAGAACTGTTTTTT. Translation gives CASSPRREELFF.